Included here is one T cell receptor beta chain sequence, with context. The antigen is unknown. A junction boundary mismatches the germline segment, possibly from a read error. Sample-barcoded 5' priming and a J-beta primer mix drove a second PCR of roughly 6 to 12 cycles. TCRdb redid the calling of the 5' RACE reads with MiXCR, one entry per CDR3 protein. The table lists about 930,000 distinct CDR3 sequences, 25% to 35% of them singletons. Germline V gives CDR1 SNHLY, CDR2 FYNNEI. CDR3 length: 15 amino acids. This sample was taken from a study of blood T cells in healthy people across ages. Points from the study as a whole: In long-lived donors, naive CD4+ cell counts and diversity exceeded those of aged donors. Since the PBMCs were unsorted, naive and antigen-experienced cells could not be conclusively compared.

The sample was also reused in another study, on T cells of mothers and their children.

The sample was blood. V is TRBV2 and J is TRBJ1-4; D remains ambiguous. This receptor was taken from a woman between 35 and 50 years old in good health. The CDR3 protein is CANSDPWARGEKLFF. The CDR3 coding sequence is TGTGCCAACAGTGACCCCTGGGCGCGGGGTGAAAAACTGTTTTTT.